These T cell receptor beta chains were read from a single sample in a study of blood T cell repertoires in COVID-19. Measured with immunoSEQ multiplex PCR; TCRdb has only the in-frame clones, and not every one. The sample includes under 50,000 clones, more than 75% of them seen just once. The material sequenced was peripheral blood. The receptors were gathered from a man aged 50 to 59 with active COVID-19. Each CDR3 is given with its conserved first and last residue. The D gene is left open where the match is weak. Not all rows give a size; the values are once, few, many and, for expanded clones, a class.

d_gene: TRBD2; j_gene: TRBJ2-5; v_gene: TRBV4-2; abundance: -; CDR3nt: TGTGCCAGCAGCCAAGCTGGGGGGGGTGGAGAGACCCAGTACTTC; CDR3aa: CASSQAGGGGETQYF
d_gene: TRBD1; j_gene: TRBJ1-2; v_gene: TRBV19; abundance: -; CDR3nt: TGTGCCAGTAACGACAGGGCCAACTATGGCTACACCTTC; CDR3aa: CASNDRANYGYTF
d_gene: TRBD1; j_gene: TRBJ1-4; v_gene: TRBV30; abundance: -; CDR3nt: TGTGCCTGGAGTGTACAGGGGATCCCAACTAATGAAAAACTGTTTTTT; CDR3aa: CAWSVQGIPTNEKLFF
d_gene: -; j_gene: TRBJ2-3; v_gene: TRBV15; abundance: -; CDR3nt: TGTGCCTCACGGACAGGGAGGGCAGATACGCAGTATTTT; CDR3aa: CASRTGRADTQYF
d_gene: -; j_gene: TRBJ1-2; v_gene: TRBV7-2; abundance: -; CDR3nt: TGTGCCAGCAGCACCACACAGGAGCTAGGCTACACCTTC; CDR3aa: CASSTTQELGYTF
d_gene: -; j_gene: TRBJ2-6; v_gene: TRBV6-6; abundance: -; CDR3nt: TGTGCCACCGGAGGATCTGGGGCCAACGTCCTGACTTTC; CDR3aa: CATGGSGANVLTF
d_gene: -; j_gene: TRBJ2-3; v_gene: TRBV5-1; abundance: -; CDR3nt: TGCGCCAGCAGCTTTAGCTTGGTCGCAAATACGCAGTATTTT; CDR3aa: CASSFSLVANTQYF
d_gene: -; j_gene: TRBJ2-5; v_gene: TRBV7-6; abundance: -; CDR3nt: TGTGCCAGCAGCTTAGAACCCCTACAAGAGACCCAGTACTTC; CDR3aa: CASSLEPLQETQYF
d_gene: TRBD1; j_gene: TRBJ1-6; v_gene: TRBV5-1; abundance: -; CDR3nt: TGCGCCAGCAGCTTGACCTGGGACAGCCTAAATTCACCCCTCCACTTT; CDR3aa: CASSLTWDSLNSPLHF
d_gene: TRBD1; j_gene: TRBJ2-2; v_gene: TRBV12-3/TRBV12-4; abundance: -; CDR3nt: TGTGCCAGCAGTACAGGGGAACACGGGGAGCTGTTTTTT; CDR3aa: CASSTGEHGELFF
d_gene: TRBD1; j_gene: TRBJ1-1; v_gene: TRBV24-1; abundance: -; CDR3nt: TGTGCCACCCTGAGGTTAGGGGACAGGGGGAATTGGGACACTGAAGCTTTCTTT; CDR3aa: CATLRLGDRGNWDTEAFF
d_gene: -; j_gene: TRBJ1-4; v_gene: TRBV10-3; abundance: -; CDR3nt: TGTGCCATCAGTGCGGTAGGGGGGGCTGACGAAAAACTGTTTTTT; CDR3aa: CAISAVGGADEKLFF
d_gene: TRBD2; j_gene: TRBJ2-5; v_gene: TRBV7-2; abundance: -; CDR3nt: TGTGCCAGCAGCTCACAGCGGGAGGAAGAGACCCAGTACTTC; CDR3aa: CASSSQREEETQYF
d_gene: -; j_gene: TRBJ2-1; v_gene: TRBV14; abundance: -; CDR3nt: TGTGCCAGCAGCCTTGGCACCTACAATGAGCAGTTCTTC; CDR3aa: CASSLGTYNEQFF
d_gene: TRBD1; j_gene: TRBJ1-5; v_gene: TRBV28; abundance: -; CDR3nt: TGTGCCAGCAGTTTATTCTTGGGGCAGGGGGAACAGCCCCAGCATTTT; CDR3aa: CASSLFLGQGEQPQHF
d_gene: -; j_gene: TRBJ1-6; v_gene: TRBV3-1/TRBV3-2; abundance: -; CDR3nt: TGTGCCAGCAGCCAAGTCCCAGGGGTGAACTCACCCCTCCACTTT; CDR3aa: CASSQVPGVNSPLHF
d_gene: -; j_gene: TRBJ2-3; v_gene: TRBV11-2; abundance: -; CDR3nt: TGTGCCAGCGGACCCGGGGTACTATCGCAGTATTTT; CDR3aa: CASGPGVLSQYF
d_gene: TRBD2; j_gene: TRBJ2-1; v_gene: TRBV7-6; abundance: -; CDR3nt: TGTGCCAGCAGCTTATTGCGGGGGGTCTCCTACAATGAGCAGTTCTTC; CDR3aa: CASSLLRGVSYNEQFF
d_gene: -; j_gene: TRBJ2-7; v_gene: TRBV19; abundance: -; CDR3nt: TGTGCCACCCAGGGTCTGGACGAGCAGTACTTC; CDR3aa: CATQGLDEQYF
d_gene: TRBD1; j_gene: TRBJ2-5; v_gene: TRBV5-1; abundance: -; CDR3nt: TGCGCCAGCAGCGGGGGAACAGGGGGCTACCAAGAGACCCAGTACTTC; CDR3aa: CASSGGTGGYQETQYF
d_gene: -; j_gene: TRBJ2-3; v_gene: TRBV4-1; abundance: -; CDR3nt: TGCGCCAGCAGCTCGTTCGGCGGGAGCACAGATACGCAGTATTTT; CDR3aa: CASSSFGGSTDTQYF
d_gene: -; j_gene: TRBJ1-5; v_gene: TRBV5-1; abundance: -; CDR3nt: TGCGCCAGCAGCTTGTTAGGGGGTAGGCATCAGCCCCAGCATTTT; CDR3aa: CASSLLGGRHQPQHF
d_gene: -; j_gene: TRBJ2-2; v_gene: TRBV5-1; abundance: -; CDR3nt: TGCGCCAGCAGCGGAGGGTTCGTGGACACCGGGGAGCTGTTTTTT; CDR3aa: CASSGGFVDTGELFF
d_gene: TRBD2; j_gene: TRBJ2-3; v_gene: TRBV19; abundance: -; CDR3nt: TGTGCCAGTAGTATAGGAGGGGGACTAGCTAAAGATACGCAGTATTTT; CDR3aa: CASSIGGGLAKDTQYF
d_gene: -; j_gene: TRBJ2-3; v_gene: TRBV2; abundance: -; CDR3nt: TGTGCCAGCAGTGAAGGGCTCCTCGATACGCAGTATTTT; CDR3aa: CASSEGLLDTQYF
d_gene: TRBD1; j_gene: TRBJ1-2; v_gene: TRBV6-2/TRBV6-3; abundance: once; CDR3nt: TGTGCCAGCAGCCCAAGGGACAGGGAAAACTATGGCTACACCTTC; CDR3aa: CASSPRDRENYGYTF
d_gene: TRBD1; j_gene: TRBJ1-2; v_gene: TRBV19; abundance: -; CDR3nt: TGTGCCAGTACTCCCTCCGGGACAGGGATCAGATATGGCTACACCTTC; CDR3aa: CASTPSGTGIRYGYTF
d_gene: -; j_gene: TRBJ2-5; v_gene: TRBV4-2; abundance: -; CDR3nt: TGTGCCAGCAGCCAATCCGGGGTCCGGGAGACCCAGTACTTC; CDR3aa: CASSQSGVRETQYF
d_gene: TRBD2; j_gene: TRBJ2-1; v_gene: TRBV5-1; abundance: -; CDR3nt: TGCGCCAGCAGCCCCACAGCGGGGGGGCCGTATGAGCAGTTCTTC; CDR3aa: CASSPTAGGPYEQFF
d_gene: TRBD1; j_gene: TRBJ1-6; v_gene: TRBV5-1; abundance: few; CDR3nt: TGCGCCAGCAGCGGGGGACAGTCCGGCGGGTTGGGTTCACCCCTCCACTTT; CDR3aa: CASSGGQSGGLGSPLHF
d_gene: -; j_gene: TRBJ2-3; v_gene: TRBV19; abundance: -; CDR3nt: TGTGCCAGTAGTATGGCTGGGGGGTCCGATACGCAGTATTTT; CDR3aa: CASSMAGGSDTQYF
d_gene: TRBD1; j_gene: TRBJ1-4; v_gene: TRBV12-5; abundance: -; CDR3nt: TGTGCTAGTGGTTTAAGGACAGGGGTGAGGGAAAAACTGTTTTTT; CDR3aa: CASGLRTGVREKLFF
d_gene: TRBD2; j_gene: TRBJ2-3; v_gene: TRBV9; abundance: -; CDR3nt: TGTGCCAGCAGCGTTAGCGGGAGGGACACAGATACGCAGTATTTT; CDR3aa: CASSVSGRDTDTQYF
d_gene: TRBD2; j_gene: TRBJ2-2; v_gene: TRBV5-4; abundance: -; CDR3nt: TGTGCCAGCAGCCGGGGGGGCAACACCGGGGAGCTGTTTTTT; CDR3aa: CASSRGGNTGELFF
d_gene: TRBD2; j_gene: TRBJ2-1; v_gene: TRBV5-1; abundance: -; CDR3nt: TGCGCCAGCAGCGCGGGACTAGCGGGAGCAAATGAGCAGTTCTTC; CDR3aa: CASSAGLAGANEQFF
d_gene: TRBD2; j_gene: TRBJ2-3; v_gene: TRBV11-2; abundance: -; CDR3nt: TGTGCCAGCAGCTTTAGGGGTAGCGGGGGACGATTAGCAGATACGCAGTATTTT; CDR3aa: CASSFRGSGGRLADTQYF
d_gene: TRBD2; j_gene: TRBJ2-7; v_gene: TRBV12-5; abundance: once; CDR3nt: TGTGCTAGTGGTTTGACCGCGGGGGGGCGCTACGAGCAGTACTTC; CDR3aa: CASGLTAGGRYEQYF
d_gene: TRBD2; j_gene: TRBJ2-2; v_gene: TRBV7-9; abundance: -; CDR3nt: TGTGCCAGCAGCTTAAGATCTCGCGGGAGGAGGGACACCGGGGAGCTGTTTTTT; CDR3aa: CASSLRSRGRRDTGELFF
d_gene: -; j_gene: TRBJ2-1; v_gene: TRBV21-1; abundance: -; CDR3nt: TGTGCCAGCAGCAAAGGAATGGGAGGCTCCTACAATGAGCAGTTCTTC; CDR3aa: CASSKGMGGSYNEQFF
d_gene: -; j_gene: TRBJ1-5; v_gene: TRBV6-5; abundance: -; CDR3nt: TGTGCCAGCAGTTCTAACAGAAAAAGCAATCAGCCCCAGCATTTT; CDR3aa: CASSSNRKSNQPQHF
d_gene: -; j_gene: TRBJ1-2; v_gene: TRBV19; abundance: -; CDR3nt: TGTGCCAGCCAGGACACCCGCCGATACACCTTC; CDR3aa: CASQDTRRYTF
d_gene: TRBD2; j_gene: TRBJ2-5; v_gene: TRBV28; abundance: -; CDR3nt: TGTGCCAGCAGCCCCGGCCGACTAGCGGGAGAAGAGACCCAGTACTTC; CDR3aa: CASSPGRLAGEETQYF
d_gene: TRBD1; j_gene: TRBJ1-1; v_gene: TRBV28; abundance: once; CDR3nt: TGTGCCAGCAATCAGGGGACAGGGAACACTGAAGCTTTCTTT; CDR3aa: CASNQGTGNTEAFF
d_gene: TRBD2; j_gene: TRBJ2-3; v_gene: TRBV28; abundance: -; CDR3nt: TGTGCCAGCAGTTTAAAGGGAGGGCCTCTCTTTGGGCAGTATTTT; CDR3aa: CASSLKGGPLFGQYF
d_gene: -; j_gene: TRBJ1-1; v_gene: TRBV5-1; abundance: -; CDR3nt: TGCGCCAGCAGCTTGATTCCAGGGGACACTGAAGCTTTCTTT; CDR3aa: CASSLIPGDTEAFF